The T cell receptor (beta chain) described here comes from a study of blood T cells in healthy people across ages. It was with a sample-barcoded 5' primer and a J-beta primer mix that a second PCR of roughly 7 to 12 cycles was run. One entry per CDR3 protein results from TCRdb running MiXCR on the 5' RACE reads. This table has approximately 810,000 distinct CDR3 sequences, 25% to 30% appearing once. Trimming left V 4 bases short and J 5 bases short, with 15 bases between. The CDR3 has 15 amino acids. Germline V lookup: CDR1 SGDLS, CDR2 YYNGEE. The chain is built from TRBV9 and TRBJ2-2; possibly TRBD1 or TRBD2 for D (6 bases each). The clonotype was recovered from a woman older than 75 in good health. Sequencing was done on a sample of blood. In nucleotides, the CDR3 is TGTGCCAGCAGCCCGCACGGGGGCGGGACCGGGGAGCTGTTTTTT. Amino acid sequence: CASSPHGGGTGELFF.